This is a list of T cell receptor beta chains from one sample in a study of T cell responses to AZD1222 COVID-19 vaccine. The table came from immunoSEQ multiplex PCR; TCRdb's copy has only in-frame clones and leaves some out. In the table there are 65,000 or so clones, 84% of which are singletons. Sequenced here: peripheral blood, sampled on day 0 of AZD1222 vaccination. These receptors all come from an adult in good health. Each CDR3 is given with its conserved first and last residue. D genes are given only for firm matches. Clone size appears in some rows only: once, few, many, or a class for an expanded clone.

D: -; V: TRBV24-1; size: -; J: TRBJ2-2; CDR3: CATSDTGTPNTGELFF; DNA: TGTGCCACCAGTGACACCGGGACACCTAACACCGGGGAGCTGTTTTTT
D: TRBD2; V: TRBV3-1/TRBV3-2; size: -; J: TRBJ2-1; CDR3: CASSQSRGGVDLTGTASSYNEQFF; DNA: TGTGCCAGCAGCCAATCGCGTGGGGGGGTTGACTTAACTGGAACAGCTAGCTCCTACAATGAGCAGTTCTTC
D: -; V: TRBV5-8; size: once; J: TRBJ2-5; CDR3: CASSRSAHGETQYF; DNA: TGTGCCAGCAGCCGCTCAGCGCACGGAGAGACCCAGTACTTC
D: -; V: TRBV5-6; size: -; J: TRBJ2-1; CDR3: CASSPRGTGYNEQFF; DNA: TGTGCCAGCAGCCCAAGAGGGACGGGCTACAATGAGCAGTTCTTC
D: TRBD1; V: TRBV28; size: -; J: TRBJ2-7; CDR3: CASSASDREGLEQYF; DNA: TGTGCCAGCAGCGCCTCGGACAGGGAAGGGCTCGAGCAGTACTTC
D: TRBD1; V: TRBV13; size: -; J: TRBJ1-1; CDR3: CASSEGDRRYTEAFF; DNA: TGTGCCAGCAGCGAAGGGGACAGGAGGTACACTGAAGCTTTCTTT
D: -; V: TRBV5-5; size: -; J: TRBJ2-5; CDR3: CASSFLWAEIGETQYF; DNA: TGTGCCAGCAGCTTTCTCTGGGCTGAGATAGGAGAGACCCAGTACTTC
D: -; V: TRBV18; size: -; J: TRBJ2-6; CDR3: CASSPGSGANVLTF; DNA: TGTGCCAGCTCACCAGGGTCTGGGGCCAACGTCCTGACTTTC
D: -; V: TRBV2; size: -; J: TRBJ2-2; CDR3: CASSQGRGELFF; DNA: TGTGCCAGCAGTCAGGGCCGAGGGGAGCTGTTTTTT
D: -; V: TRBV29-1; size: -; J: TRBJ1-1; CDR3: CSVRPQETGNTEAFF; DNA: TGCAGCGTCCGTCCCCAGGAGACAGGGAACACTGAAGCTTTCTTT
D: -; V: TRBV28; size: -; J: TRBJ2-3; CDR3: CASKLSTDTQYF; DNA: TGTGCCAGCAAGCTGAGCACAGATACGCAGTATTTT
D: TRBD1; V: TRBV5-1; size: -; J: TRBJ2-7; CDR3: CASSLRDRGGEQYF; DNA: TGCGCCAGCAGCCTTAGGGACAGGGGAGGCGAGCAGTACTTC
D: -; V: TRBV4-2; size: -; J: TRBJ2-1; CDR3: CASSQDPEGGLVHEQFF; DNA: TGTGCCAGCAGCCAAGATCCCGAGGGGGGGCTTGTTCATGAGCAGTTCTTC
D: -; V: TRBV30; size: -; J: TRBJ1-5; CDR3: CACAKGEGQPQHF; DNA: TGTGCCTGCGCTAAAGGAGAGGGTCAGCCCCAGCATTTT
D: -; V: TRBV13; size: few; J: TRBJ1-2; CDR3: CASSFRGGGYGYTF; DNA: TGTGCCAGCAGCTTTAGAGGGGGGGGCTATGGCTACACCTTC
D: -; V: TRBV11-2; size: -; J: TRBJ2-7; CDR3: CASSSLRREQYF; DNA: TGTGCCAGCAGCTCCCTAAGAAGGGAGCAGTACTTC
D: TRBD2; V: TRBV7-3; size: once; J: TRBJ2-5; CDR3: CASSPTSGQETQYF; DNA: TGTGCCAGCAGCCCGACTAGCGGCCAAGAGACCCAGTACTTC
D: -; V: TRBV7-9; size: -; J: TRBJ1-1; CDR3: CASSTELMNTEAFF; DNA: TGTGCCAGCAGCACGGAGCTAATGAACACTGAAGCTTTCTTT
D: -; V: TRBV18; size: once; J: TRBJ2-7; CDR3: CASSPSSEQYF; DNA: TGTGCCAGCTCACCCTCCTCCGAGCAGTACTTC
D: TRBD1; V: TRBV24-1; size: -; J: TRBJ2-1; CDR3: CATSEVYRGGEQFF; DNA: TGTGCCACCAGTGAGGTCTACAGGGGCGGTGAGCAGTTCTTC
D: -; V: TRBV29-1; size: -; J: TRBJ2-3; CDR3: CSVALGRDTQYF; DNA: TGCAGCGTTGCACTAGGGAGAGATACGCAGTATTTT
D: -; V: TRBV14; size: -; J: TRBJ1-1; CDR3: CASSQAVSIGDMNTEAFF; DNA: TGTGCCAGCAGCCAAGCCGTCAGTATAGGAGATATGAACACTGAAGCTTTCTTT
D: -; V: TRBV24-1; size: -; J: TRBJ1-1; CDR3: CATSGTQGIPEAFF; DNA: TGTGCCACCAGTGGGACACAGGGTATCCCTGAAGCTTTCTTT
D: -; V: TRBV4-1; size: -; J: TRBJ2-7; CDR3: CASSQDYEQYF; DNA: TGCGCCAGCAGCCAAGACTACGAGCAGTACTTC
D: -; V: TRBV28; size: -; J: TRBJ1-6; CDR3: CASSRQIYNSPLHF; DNA: TGTGCCAGCAGTCGACAGATCTATAATTCACCCCTCCACTTT
D: TRBD2; V: TRBV5-1; size: -; J: TRBJ2-1; CDR3: CASSLVVAGSVNEQFF; DNA: TGCGCCAGCAGCTTGGTGGTAGCGGGGTCGGTCAATGAGCAGTTCTTC
D: -; V: TRBV7-8; size: -; J: TRBJ1-5; CDR3: CASHEGLYYSNQPQHF; DNA: TGTGCCAGCCACGAGGGACTGTATTATAGCAATCAGCCCCAGCATTTT
D: -; V: TRBV6-2/TRBV6-3; size: -; J: TRBJ1-2; CDR3: CASSASTNYGYTF; DNA: TGTGCCAGCAGTGCCTCAACTAACTATGGCTACACCTTC
D: TRBD2; V: TRBV3-1/TRBV3-2; size: -; J: TRBJ2-7; CDR3: CASSPIAGYYEQYF; DNA: TGTGCCAGCAGCCCGATAGCGGGGTACTACGAGCAGTACTTC
D: -; V: TRBV6-1; size: -; J: TRBJ1-2; CDR3: CASSQGTVTNYGYTF; DNA: TGTGCCAGCAGCCAAGGGACGGTTACTAACTATGGCTACACCTTC
D: TRBD2; V: TRBV7-6; size: -; J: TRBJ2-1; CDR3: CASSLEAAGGLNEQFF; DNA: TGTGCCAGCAGCTTAGAGGCAGCGGGGGGACTCAATGAGCAGTTCTTC
D: -; V: TRBV10-3; size: few; J: TRBJ2-3; CDR3: CAISQRQGTDTQYF; DNA: TGTGCCATCAGTCAGCGGCAAGGCACAGATACGCAGTATTTT
D: -; V: TRBV4-1; size: -; J: TRBJ2-7; CDR3: CASSQDRHISYEQYF; DNA: TGCGCCAGCAGCCAAGATAGGCACATCTCCTACGAGCAGTACTTC
D: TRBD1; V: TRBV3-1/TRBV3-2; size: once; J: TRBJ2-5; CDR3: CASTRLQGAQETQYF; DNA: TGTGCCAGCACCAGACTCCAGGGGGCCCAAGAGACCCAGTACTTC
D: -; V: TRBV6-2/TRBV6-3; size: -; J: TRBJ2-1; CDR3: CASSPIYNEQFF; DNA: TGTGCCAGCAGCCCAATCTACAATGAGCAGTTCTTC
D: -; V: TRBV11-2; size: -; J: TRBJ1-6; CDR3: CASSLAASSYNNSPLHF; DNA: TGTGCCAGCAGCTTAGCCGCAAGTTCCTACAATAATTCACCCCTCCACTTT
D: TRBD1; V: TRBV7-2; size: -; J: TRBJ1-1; CDR3: CASSSQGDTEAFF; DNA: TGTGCCAGCAGCTCACAGGGGGACACTGAAGCTTTCTTT
D: -; V: TRBV11-1; size: -; J: TRBJ1-5; CDR3: CASSIGGRNQPQHF; DNA: TGTGCCAGCTCAATCGGGGGGCGCAATCAGCCCCAGCATTTT
D: -; V: TRBV5-1; size: -; J: TRBJ1-1; CDR3: CASSLLGQNTEAFF; DNA: TGCGCCAGCAGCTTGTTGGGGCAGAACACTGAAGCTTTCTTT
D: -; V: TRBV27; size: once; J: TRBJ1-4; CDR3: CASSLGQHNEKLFF; DNA: TGTGCCAGCAGTTTAGGGCAGCATAATGAAAAACTGTTTTTT
D: -; V: TRBV11-3; size: -; J: TRBJ1-1; CDR3: CASSFEGSTAFF; DNA: TGTGCCAGCAGCTTCGAGGGGTCAACAGCTTTCTTT
D: -; V: TRBV28; size: -; J: TRBJ2-1; CDR3: CASSLPPVNEQFF; DNA: TGTGCCAGCAGTCTCCCTCCGGTCAATGAGCAGTTCTTC
D: -; V: TRBV5-1; size: -; J: TRBJ1-1; CDR3: CASSTDPGGTEAFF; DNA: TGCGCCAGCAGCACTGACCCCGGTGGGACTGAAGCTTTCTTT
D: -; V: TRBV28; size: -; J: TRBJ2-3; CDR3: CASSLFERPDTQYF; DNA: TGTGCCAGCAGTTTGTTCGAGAGGCCAGATACGCAGTATTTT
D: -; V: TRBV16; size: -; J: TRBJ1-5; CDR3: CASSPQAGLNQPQHF; DNA: TGTGCCAGCAGCCCCCAGGCAGGGCTTAATCAGCCCCAGCATTTT
D: TRBD1; V: TRBV19; size: once; J: TRBJ2-2; CDR3: CASSSRGTATGELFF; DNA: TGTGCCAGTAGCTCGCGAGGGACAGCAACCGGGGAGCTGTTTTTT
D: -; V: TRBV28; size: -; J: TRBJ1-1; CDR3: CASVTGTLGEMEAFF; DNA: TGTGCCAGCGTCACCGGGACTTTAGGTGAGATGGAAGCTTTCTTT
D: -; V: TRBV6-5; size: -; J: TRBJ1-2; CDR3: CASIWPGGYGYTF; DNA: TGTGCCAGCATATGGCCCGGTGGCTATGGCTACACCTTC
D: -; V: TRBV19; size: -; J: TRBJ2-7; CDR3: CASSTPPGRRDSYEQYF; DNA: TGTGCCAGTAGTACGCCCCCGGGCAGAAGAGACTCCTACGAGCAGTACTTC
D: TRBD1; V: TRBV9; size: many; J: TRBJ2-7; CDR3: CASSVAGTGADEQYF; DNA: TGTGCCAGCAGCGTAGCTGGGACAGGGGCAGACGAGCAGTACTTC
D: -; V: TRBV11-2; size: -; J: TRBJ2-7; CDR3: CASSLDRMEWDEQYF; DNA: TGTGCCAGCAGCTTAGATCGCATGGAATGGGACGAGCAGTACTTC
D: -; V: TRBV5-4; size: -; J: TRBJ2-1; CDR3: CASSSFVGKIGYEQFF; DNA: TGTGCCAGCAGCTCTTTTGTGGGGAAAATCGGCTATGAGCAGTTCTTC
D: -; V: TRBV3-1/TRBV3-2; size: -; J: TRBJ1-1; CDR3: CASRLGSTEAFF; DNA: TGTGCCAGTCGGTTAGGGAGCACTGAAGCTTTCTTT